This T cell receptor beta chain was sequenced in a study of shared clonotypes between healthy human individuals. Only in-frame clones appear in the TCRdb table, and some are missing; sequencing was by immunoSEQ multiplex PCR. Of roughly 1,600,000 clones listed, approximately 98.5% are singletons. J was trimmed by 1 base and V by 7 bases; bases with no gene match: 5. Germline lookup yields CDR1 MNHEY and CDR2 SMNVEV (reference sequence). CDR3 size: 14 residues. Study findings and constraints: Naive subsets usually exceeded memory subsets in estimated richness.

Notes on this clone: Its cognate antigen is unknown.

This chain links TRBV27 with TRBJ2-3, with TRBD2 matching 7 bases. The clonotype comes from a man aged 30 to 39 in good health. Sample: naive CD4+ T cells sorted from blood. Described subset: CD45RA+ positively selected. The chain's CDR3 is CASTGGRRTDTQYF. CDR3 nucleotides: TGTGCCAGCACGGGAGGTCGCCGCACAGATACGCAGTATTTT.